Here is one T cell receptor (beta chain) with its context. The trim removed 1 base at V and 7 bases at J, leaving 5 bases unmatched. Germline CDR1 reads MDHEN; CDR2 reads SYDVKM. The CDR3 runs 17 residues. This sample is drawn from a study of blood T cell repertoires in COVID-19. Overall study context: The study drew acute and convalescent COVID-19 samples from the United States, Italy and Spain.

The data were produced by immunoSEQ multiplex PCR, yet TCRdb's version contains in-frame clones alone and is incomplete. The sample contains some 230,000 clones, about 80% of which appear only once. The sequencing sample was made of peripheral blood. V is TRBV28 and J is TRBJ2-1; 15 nucleotides line up with TRBD2. This TCR came from a woman aged 25 to 45 who had recovered from COVID-19. The CDR3 coding sequence is TGTGCCAGCAGTTTATACCCTGGACTAGCGGGGGGGAATGAGCAGTTCTTC. Translated, it gives CASSLYPGLAGGNEQFF.